The entry that follows covers one T cell receptor (beta chain) sequence. This entry belongs to a study of blood T cell repertoires in COVID-19. Across the study: There were acute and convalescent COVID-19 samples, and they came from the United States, Italy and Spain.

In the authors' workflow: Reference gene primer amplification gave nucleated cell count estimates. Only in-frame clones appear in the TCRdb table, and some are missing; sequencing was by immunoSEQ multiplex PCR. V and J calls and clone size follow that table, whereas D and trimming were derived from the DNA. The sample shows about 130,000 clones, approximately 81% of them seen only once. V lost 5 bases to trimming and J lost 5 bases; unmatched junction nucleotides: 7. The CDR3 loop spans 16 amino acids. The germline gives CDR1 MNHEY, CDR2 SMNVEV (reference sequence). The origin of this receptor is a woman younger than 45 who had recovered from COVID-19. The chain combines TRBV27 with TRBJ2-7; TRBD2 aligns across 15 bases. The source material was peripheral blood. CDR3 loop: CASSLWTSGGADEQYF. DNA for the CDR3: TGTGCCAGCAGTCTATGGACTAGCGGGGGGGCCGACGAGCAGTACTTC.